The source of this T cell receptor beta chain is a study of cytomegalovirus exposure and HLA in healthy donors. Study observations and caveats: Cytomegalovirus-associated TCR beta chains were listed, numbering approximately 150.

Germline lookup yields CDR1 KGHSH and CDR2 LQKENI. Losses at the gene ends were 0 bases for V and 5 bases for J; bases not matched to a gene: 5. This CDR3 has 15 residues. Worth noting for this clone: Antigen unknown.

PCR amplification relied on 60 Vbeta primers (plus 13 Jbeta primers). Assay used: immunoSEQ multiplex PCR; TCRdb lists only in-frame clones, some missing. Of around 130,000 clones in the sample, roughly two thirds are singletons; the top ten hold roughly 1.6%. These donors counted as nominally healthy when sampled, but unrecorded immune exposures were likely. The chain carries TRBV18 and TRBJ2-3, with 7 bases matching TRBD1. The sequenced sample was PBMCs. The receptor was isolated from a man aged 25 to 45 in good health and CMV-seropositive. In nucleotides, the CDR3 is TGTGCCAGCTCACCACCAGGGGGCGTGAAAGATACGCAGTATTTT. Translation gives CASSPPGGVKDTQYF.